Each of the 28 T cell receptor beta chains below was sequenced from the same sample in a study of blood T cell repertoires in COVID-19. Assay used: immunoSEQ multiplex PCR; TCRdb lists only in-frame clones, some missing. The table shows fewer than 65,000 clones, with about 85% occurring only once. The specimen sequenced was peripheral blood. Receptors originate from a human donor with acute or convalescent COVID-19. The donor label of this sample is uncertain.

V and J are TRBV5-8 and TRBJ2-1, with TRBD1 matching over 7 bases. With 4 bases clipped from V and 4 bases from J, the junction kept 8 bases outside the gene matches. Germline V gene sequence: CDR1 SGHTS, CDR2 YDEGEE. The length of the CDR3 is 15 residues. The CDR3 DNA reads TGTGCCAGCAGCCTAGAACCGGGACAGTACAATGAGCAGTTCTTC. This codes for CASSLEPGQYNEQFF.

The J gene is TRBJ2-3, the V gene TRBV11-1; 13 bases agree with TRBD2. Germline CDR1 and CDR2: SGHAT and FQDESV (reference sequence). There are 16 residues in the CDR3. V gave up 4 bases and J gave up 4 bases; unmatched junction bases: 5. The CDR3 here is CASSSRLAGGADTQYF. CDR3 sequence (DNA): TGTGCCAGCAGCTCCCGACTAGCGGGAGGTGCAGATACGCAGTATTTT. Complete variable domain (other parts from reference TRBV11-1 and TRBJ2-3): EAEVAQSPRYKITEKSQAVAFWCDPISGHATLYWYRQILGQGPELLVQFQDESVVDDSQLPKDRFSAERLKGVDSTLKIQPAELGDSAMYLCASSSRLAGGADTQYFGPGTRLTVL.

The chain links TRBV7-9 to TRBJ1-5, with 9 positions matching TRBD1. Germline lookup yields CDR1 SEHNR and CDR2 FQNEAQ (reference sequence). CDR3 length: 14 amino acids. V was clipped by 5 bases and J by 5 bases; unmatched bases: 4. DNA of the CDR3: TGTGCCAGCAGCCTAGACAGGGGGGATCAGCCCCAGCATTTT. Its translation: CASSLDRGDQPQHF.

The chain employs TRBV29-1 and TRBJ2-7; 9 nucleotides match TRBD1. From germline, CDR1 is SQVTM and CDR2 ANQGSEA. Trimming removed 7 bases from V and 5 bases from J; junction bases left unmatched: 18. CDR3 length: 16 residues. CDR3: CSAGGAGTGSGDEQYF. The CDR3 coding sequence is TGCAGCGCCGGAGGGGCCGGGACAGGGAGTGGGGACGAGCAGTACTTC.

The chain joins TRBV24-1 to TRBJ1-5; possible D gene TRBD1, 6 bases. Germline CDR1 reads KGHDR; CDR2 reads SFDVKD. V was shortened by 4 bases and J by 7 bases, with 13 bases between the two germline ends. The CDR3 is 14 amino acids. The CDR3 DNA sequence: TGTGCCACCAGTGACAATGGGGGGGCCCAGCCCCAGCATTTT. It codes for CATSDNGGAQPQHF.

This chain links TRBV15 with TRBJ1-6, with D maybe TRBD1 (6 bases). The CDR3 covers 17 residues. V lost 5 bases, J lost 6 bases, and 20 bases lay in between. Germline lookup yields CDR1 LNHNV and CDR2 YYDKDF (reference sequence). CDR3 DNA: TGTGCCACCAGCTCCGGGGCCGGGACAACTCTTAATTCACCCCTCCACTTT. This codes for CATSSGAGTTLNSPLHF.

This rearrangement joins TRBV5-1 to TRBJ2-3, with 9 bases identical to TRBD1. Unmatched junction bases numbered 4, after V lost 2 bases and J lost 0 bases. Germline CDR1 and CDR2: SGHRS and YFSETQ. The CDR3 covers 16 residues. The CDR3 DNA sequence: TGCGCCAGCAGCTTCCAAGGGACAGGGAGCACAGATACGCAGTATTTT. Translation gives CASSFQGTGSTDTQYF.

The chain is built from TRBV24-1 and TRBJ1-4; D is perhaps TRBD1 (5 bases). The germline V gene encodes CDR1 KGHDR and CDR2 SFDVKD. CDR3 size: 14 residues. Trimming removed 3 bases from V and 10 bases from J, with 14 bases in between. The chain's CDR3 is CATSDPTLRGKLFF. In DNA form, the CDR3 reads TGTGCCACCAGTGATCCAACCCTAAGGGGAAAACTGTTTTTT.

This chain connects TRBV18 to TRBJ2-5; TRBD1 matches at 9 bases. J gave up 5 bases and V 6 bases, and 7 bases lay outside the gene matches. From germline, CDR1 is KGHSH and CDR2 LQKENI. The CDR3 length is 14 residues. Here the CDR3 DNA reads TGTGCCAGCTCCCCCGGGACAGGGCGGGAGACCCAGTACTTC. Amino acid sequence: CASSPGTGRETQYF.

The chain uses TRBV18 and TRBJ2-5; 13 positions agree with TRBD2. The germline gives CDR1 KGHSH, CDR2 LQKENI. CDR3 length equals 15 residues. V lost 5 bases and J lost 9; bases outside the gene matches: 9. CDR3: CASSGLAGDLWAQYF. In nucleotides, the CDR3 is TGTGCCAGCTCAGGACTAGCGGGGGACCTGTGGGCCCAGTACTTC.

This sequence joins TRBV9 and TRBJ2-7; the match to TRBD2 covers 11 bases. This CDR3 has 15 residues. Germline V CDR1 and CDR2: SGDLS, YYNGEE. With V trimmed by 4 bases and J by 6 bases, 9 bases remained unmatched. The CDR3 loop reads CASSPSSGRASEQYF. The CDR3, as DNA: TGTGCCAGCAGCCCGAGTAGCGGGAGGGCCTCCGAGCAGTACTTC.

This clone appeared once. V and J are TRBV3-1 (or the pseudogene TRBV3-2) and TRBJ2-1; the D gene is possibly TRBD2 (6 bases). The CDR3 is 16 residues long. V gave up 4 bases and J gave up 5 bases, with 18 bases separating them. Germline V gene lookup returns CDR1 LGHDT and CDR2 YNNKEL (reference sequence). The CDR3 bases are TGTGCCAGCAGCCGGACGGGAAGGTTAGCGGACAATGAGCAGTTCTTC. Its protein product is CASSRTGRLADNEQFF.

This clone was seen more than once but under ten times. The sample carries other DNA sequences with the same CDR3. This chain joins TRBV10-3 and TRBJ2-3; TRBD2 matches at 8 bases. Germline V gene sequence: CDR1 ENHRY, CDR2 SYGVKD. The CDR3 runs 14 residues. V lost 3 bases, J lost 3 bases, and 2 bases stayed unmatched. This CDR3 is CAISESGSTDTQYF. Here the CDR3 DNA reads TGTGCCATCAGTGAAAGCGGGAGTACAGATACGCAGTATTTT.

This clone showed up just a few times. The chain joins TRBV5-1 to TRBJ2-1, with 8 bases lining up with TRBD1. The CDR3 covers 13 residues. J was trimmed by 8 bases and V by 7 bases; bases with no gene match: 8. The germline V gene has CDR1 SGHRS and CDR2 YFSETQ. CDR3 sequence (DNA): TGCGCCAGCTATATTCGACAGGGGCATGAGCAGTTCTTC. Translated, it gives CASYIRQGHEQFF.

This chain's CDR3 is CASSEWGRATQPQHF. The CDR3 DNA reads as TGTGCCAGCAGTGAATGGGGCAGGGCCACTCAGCCCCAGCATTTT. The chain combines TRBV6-1 with TRBJ1-5; the D gene is possibly TRBD1 (5 bases). V lost 2 bases and J 6 bases, leaving 14 bases between the germline ends. CDR3 length equals 15 residues. CDR1 and CDR2 from the germline V gene are MNHNS and SASEGT.

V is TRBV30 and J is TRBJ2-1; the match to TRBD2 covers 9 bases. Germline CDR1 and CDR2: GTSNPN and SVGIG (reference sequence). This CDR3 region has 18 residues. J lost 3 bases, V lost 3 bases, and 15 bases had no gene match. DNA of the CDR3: TGTGCCTGGAGGTCCGGTAGGGAGGCTAGCGGGGTCTACAATGAGCAGTTCTTC. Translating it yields CAWRSGREASGVYNEQFF.

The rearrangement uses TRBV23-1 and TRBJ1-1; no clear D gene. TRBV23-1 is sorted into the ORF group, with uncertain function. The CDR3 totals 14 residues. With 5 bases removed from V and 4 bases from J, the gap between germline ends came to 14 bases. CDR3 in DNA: TGCGCCAGCAGTATCAAGTTGTCGGGCACTGAAGCTTTCTTT. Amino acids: CASSIKLSGTEAFF.

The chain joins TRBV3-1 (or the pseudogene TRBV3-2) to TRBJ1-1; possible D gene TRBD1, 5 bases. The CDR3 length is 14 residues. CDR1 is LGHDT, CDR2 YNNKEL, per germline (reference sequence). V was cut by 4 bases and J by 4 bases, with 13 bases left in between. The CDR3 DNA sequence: TGTGCCAGCAGCCCTACCCGGGACTCCACTGAAGCTTTCTTT. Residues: CASSPTRDSTEAFF.

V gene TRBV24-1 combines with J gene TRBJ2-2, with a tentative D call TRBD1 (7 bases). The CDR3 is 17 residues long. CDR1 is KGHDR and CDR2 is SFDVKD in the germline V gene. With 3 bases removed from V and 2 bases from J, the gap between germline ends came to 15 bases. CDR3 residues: CATSDAGGQTNTGELFF. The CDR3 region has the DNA TGTGCCACCAGTGATGCCGGGGGACAGACAAACACCGGGGAGCTGTTTTTT.

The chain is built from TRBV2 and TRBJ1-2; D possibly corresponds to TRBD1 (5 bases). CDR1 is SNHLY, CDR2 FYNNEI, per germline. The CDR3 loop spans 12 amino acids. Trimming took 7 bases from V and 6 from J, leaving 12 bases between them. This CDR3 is CASTDMGHGYTF. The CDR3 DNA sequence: TGTGCCAGCACCGACATGGGGCATGGCTACACCTTC. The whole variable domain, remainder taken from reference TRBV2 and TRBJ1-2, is EPEVTQTPSHQVTQMGQEVILRCVPISNHLYFYWYRQILGQKVEFLVSFYNNEISEKSEIFDDQFSVERPDGSNFTLKIRSTKLEDSAMYFCASTDMGHGYTFGSGTRLTVV.

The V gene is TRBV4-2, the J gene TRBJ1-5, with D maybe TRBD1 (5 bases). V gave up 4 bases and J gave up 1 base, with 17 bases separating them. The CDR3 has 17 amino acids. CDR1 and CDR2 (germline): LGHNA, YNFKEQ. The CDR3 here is CASSPTSGEGSNQPQHF. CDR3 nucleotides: TGTGCCAGCAGCCCCACGTCGGGGGAGGGGAGCAATCAGCCCCAGCATTTT.

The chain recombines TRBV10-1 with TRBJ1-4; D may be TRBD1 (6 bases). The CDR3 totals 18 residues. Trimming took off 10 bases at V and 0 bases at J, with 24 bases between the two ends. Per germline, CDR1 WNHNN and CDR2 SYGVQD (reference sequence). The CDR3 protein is CATYPGTSSLATNEKLFF. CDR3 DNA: TGCGCCACCTACCCCGGGACAAGCTCCCTCGCAACTAATGAAAAACTGTTTTTT.

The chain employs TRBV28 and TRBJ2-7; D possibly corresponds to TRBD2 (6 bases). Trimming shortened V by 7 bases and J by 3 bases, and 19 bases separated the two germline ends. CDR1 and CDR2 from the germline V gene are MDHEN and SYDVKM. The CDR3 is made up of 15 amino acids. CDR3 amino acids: CASIPAGTARYEQYF. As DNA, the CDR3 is TGTGCCAGCATCCCCGCCGGGACTGCCCGCTACGAGCAGTACTTC.

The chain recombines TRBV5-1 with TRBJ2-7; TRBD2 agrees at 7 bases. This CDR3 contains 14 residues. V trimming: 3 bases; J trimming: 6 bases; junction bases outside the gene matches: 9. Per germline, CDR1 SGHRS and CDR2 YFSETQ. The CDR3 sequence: CASSSGEGQSEQYF. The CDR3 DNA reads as TGCGCCAGCAGCTCGGGGGAGGGCCAATCCGAGCAGTACTTC.

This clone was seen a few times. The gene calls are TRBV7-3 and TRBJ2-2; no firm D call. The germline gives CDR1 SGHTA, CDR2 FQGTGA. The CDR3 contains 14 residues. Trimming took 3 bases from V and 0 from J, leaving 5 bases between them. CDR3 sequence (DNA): TGTGCCAGCAGCTTGGCCGCGAACACCGGGGAGCTGTTTTTT. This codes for CASSLAANTGELFF.

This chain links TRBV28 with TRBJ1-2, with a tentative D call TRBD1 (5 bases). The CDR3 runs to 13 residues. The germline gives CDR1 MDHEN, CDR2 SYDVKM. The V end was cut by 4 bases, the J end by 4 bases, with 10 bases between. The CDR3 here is CASSYRGSYGYTF. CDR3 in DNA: TGTGCCAGCAGTTATCGGGGGAGCTATGGCTACACCTTC.

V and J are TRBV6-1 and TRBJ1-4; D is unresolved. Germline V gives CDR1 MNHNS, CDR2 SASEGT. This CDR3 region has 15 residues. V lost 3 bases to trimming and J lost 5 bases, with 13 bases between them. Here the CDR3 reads CASSDMWTGNEKLFF. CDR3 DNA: TGTGCCAGCAGTGATATGTGGACGGGGAATGAAAAACTGTTTTTT.

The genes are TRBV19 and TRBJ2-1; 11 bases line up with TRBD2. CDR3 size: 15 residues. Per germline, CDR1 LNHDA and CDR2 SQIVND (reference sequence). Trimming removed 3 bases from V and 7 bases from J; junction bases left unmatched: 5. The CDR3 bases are TGTGCCAGTAGTATTTTTAGCGGGGGGGATAATGAGCAGTTCTTC. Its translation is CASSIFSGGDNEQFF.